This T cell receptor beta chain was retrieved from a study of OX40 agonist ivuxolimab in advanced cancers. Study-level information: The patients received ivuxolimab by intravenous route every 2 weeks at 0.01 to 10 mg/kg. The dose-escalation cohort had hepatocellular carcinoma, melanoma, renal cell or head and neck cancer. Partial responses were observed in three patients, of whom one had hepatocellular carcinoma and two had cutaneous melanoma. General study points: Among patients with partial responses at 0.1-3.0 mg/kg, clonal expansion was among the lowest.

Data came from immunoSEQ multiplex PCR; TCRdb stores just in-frame clones and leaves some out. The repertoire holds roughly 68,000 clones, with roughly 83% as singletons. The V gene lost 3 bases and the J gene lost 6 bases, with 17 bases spanning the gap. CDR1 MNHNS and CDR2 SASEGT come from the germline V gene. CDR3 length: 15 residues. Concerning this clone: What it binds is not known.

The TCR sequence derives from an adult with an advanced solid tumor such as melanoma, head and neck, liver or kidney cancer. The chain is built from TRBV6-1 and TRBJ1-1; TRBD1 might be the D (6 bases). Sample: CD4+ or CD8+ T cells sorted from blood, taken in a trial of the OX40 agonist ivuxolimab. The CDR3 loop reads CASSERPTGTAEAFF. The CDR3 nucleotides read TGTGCCAGCAGTGAGAGGCCCACAGGGACCGCTGAAGCTTTCTTT.